This TCR delta chain was sequenced in a study of gamma-delta T cells after stem cell transplantation. Germline V CDR1 and CDR2: GEAIGNYY, EKD. This CDR3 is 17 amino acids long. Trimming removed 1 base from V and 6 bases from J, with 23 bases in between. Only a few counts were recorded for this clone. TCRdb's protein, taken from a much larger clone, differs from this DNA's translation at residue 9, likely owing to a read error; the protein displayed comes from the DNA. TCRdb used CATT to re-call clones from the RT-PCR reads. The sample has 2,000 or so delta-chain clones, 15% to 20% seen once. Sequenced material: gamma-delta T cells. This clonotype originated in a human donor. It is not recorded whose cells these are; they may come from a transplant donor. V and J are TRDV2 and TRDJ1; possibly TRDD3 for D (6 bases). The CDR3 sequence: CACDTLGGPGDQYKLIF. CDR3 DNA: TGTGCCTGTGACACTTTGGGCGGACCGGGGGACCAGTATAAACTCATCTTT.